A single sample gave rise to the 18 T cell receptor beta chains below, sequenced in a study of blood T cell repertoires in COVID-19. Clones were sequenced by immunoSEQ multiplex PCR, and TCRdb holds only the in-frame ones, with some missing. The sample shows 75,000 to 90,000 clones, 80% of them seen only once. The sequenced sample consisted of peripheral blood. These receptor sequences come from a woman in her forties with active or convalescent COVID-19.

This clone is a singleton in its sample. The chain has TRBV15 and TRBJ2-4; 12 bases line up with TRBD2. This CDR3 region has 17 residues. Trimming cost V 1 base and J 0 bases; bases outside gene matches: 1. Germline lookup yields CDR1 LNHNV and CDR2 YYDKDF (reference sequence). CDR3 nucleotides: TGTGCCACCAGCAGAGGACTAGCGGGGGTAGCCAAAAACATTCAGTACTTC. This encodes CATSRGLAGVAKNIQYF.

V is TRBV27 and J is TRBJ1-1; the match to TRBD1 covers 8 bases. CDR1 MNHEY and CDR2 SMNVEV come from the germline V gene (reference sequence). The trim removed 5 bases at V and 3 bases at J, leaving 11 bases unmatched. The CDR3 length is 16 residues. The DNA of the CDR3 is TGTGCCAGCAGTGACAGCCAGGGGGCGCGGGACACTGAAGCTTTCTTT. This translates into CASSDSQGARDTEAFF.

This clone was observed once. The CDR3 sequence is CASSLAGLAKNIQYF. CDR3 in DNA: TGTGCCAGCAGTTTAGCTGGCCTAGCCAAAAACATTCAGTACTTC. The chain links TRBV28 to TRBJ2-4, with D uncertain. Germline CDR1 is MDHEN and CDR2 is SYDVKM. The CDR3 contains 15 residues. Deletions cut 2 bases from V and 0 bases from J, with 8 bases between. Complete variable domain (other parts from reference TRBV28 and TRBJ2-4): DVKVTQSSRYLVKRTGEKVFLECVQDMDHENMFWYRQDPGLGLRLIYFSYDVKMKEKGDIPEGYSVSREKKERFSLILESASTNQTSMYLCASSLAGLAKNIQYFGAGTRLSVL.

This chain's CDR3 is CASSRSAYNEQFF. Here the CDR3 DNA reads TGTGCCAGCAGTCGTTCGGCCTACAATGAGCAGTTCTTC. The V gene is TRBV28, the J gene TRBJ2-1; D unresolved. CDR1 MDHEN and CDR2 SYDVKM come from the germline V gene. V was trimmed by 5 bases and J by 2 bases, leaving 7 bases between them. This CDR3 is 13 amino acids long. The full variable domain, with the rest looked up from reference TRBV28 and TRBJ2-1, is DVKVTQSSRYLVKRTGEKVFLECVQDMDHENMFWYRQDPGLGLRLIYFSYDVKMKEKGDIPEGYSVSREKKERFSLILESASTNQTSMYLCASSRSAYNEQFFGPGTRLTVL.

The chain carries TRBV11-3 and TRBJ2-5; 7 bases fit TRBD1. V shed 2 bases, J shed 0 bases, and the junction held 12 bases outside the gene matches. This CDR3 is 18 amino acids long. Per germline, CDR1 SGHNT and CDR2 YENEEA. The CDR3 loop is CASSLPPSGTAYQETQYF. DNA for the CDR3: TGTGCCAGCAGCTTACCCCCGTCTGGGACAGCGTACCAAGAGACCCAGTACTTC.

The chain uses TRBV5-4 and TRBJ2-3; D gene uncertain. CDR1 is SGHNT, CDR2 YYREEE, per germline (reference sequence). CDR3 length: 12 residues. The germline V and J ends were trimmed by 5 bases and 1 base, with 5 bases remaining between them. The CDR3 DNA sequence: TGTGCCAGCAGTCCGGGCACAGATACGCAGTATTTT. It is translated as CASSPGTDTQYF. The whole variable domain, filled in from reference TRBV5-4 and TRBJ2-3, reads ETGVTQSPTHLIKTRGQQVTLRCSSQSGHNTVSWYQQALGQGPQFIFQYYREEENGRGNFPPRFSGLQFPNYSSELNVNALELDDSALYLCASSPGTDTQYFGPGTRLTVL.

This clone has only a few counts. This CDR3 reads CASSLSPGVEQYF. For the CDR3, the DNA is TGTGCCAGCAGCTTATCACCCGGGGTCGAGCAGTACTTC. The chain combines TRBV7-2 with TRBJ2-7; weak D call: TRBD2 (5 bases). CDR1 and CDR2 (germline): SGHTA, FQGNSA. The CDR3 runs 13 residues. V was shortened by 2 bases and J by 6 bases, with 11 bases between the two germline ends.

This chain uses TRBV19 with TRBJ2-1; D possibly corresponds to TRBD2 (5 bases). The CDR3 is made up of 19 amino acids. Germline V gives CDR1 LNHDA, CDR2 SQIVND (reference sequence). V was shortened by 0 bases and J by 0 bases, with 18 bases between the two germline ends. CDR3 bases: TGTGCCAGTAGTATAGATCCCCCCAGCGGAGCGAGCTCCTACAATGAGCAGTTCTTC. Its translation: CASSIDPPSGASSYNEQFF.

V and J are TRBV18 and TRBJ2-3, with TRBD2 matching over 8 bases. V was pared by 4 bases and J by 3 bases, with 9 bases of the junction left unmatched. This CDR3 contains 16 residues. Germline lookup yields CDR1 KGHSH and CDR2 LQKENI. The CDR3 DNA sequence: TGTGCCAGCTCACTAGAAGCGGGAGTATGGACAGATACGCAGTATTTT. Translated, it gives CASSLEAGVWTDTQYF.

This clone was detected a few times. The CDR3 reads CASSLDRAVYNEQFF. In DNA form, the CDR3 reads TGTGCCAGCAGCCTGGACAGGGCTGTTTACAATGAGCAGTTCTTC. The V call is TRBV7-2, the J call TRBJ2-1; 8 bases line up with TRBD1. J was trimmed by 4 bases and V by 5 bases; bases with no gene match: 7. CDR3 length: 15 residues. CDR1 and CDR2 from the germline V gene are SGHTA and FQGNSA.

The V gene is TRBV6-6, the J gene TRBJ1-1; D may be TRBD1 (6 bases). V shed 6 bases and J shed 4 bases, with 18 bases lying between them. Germline CDR1 reads MNHNY; CDR2 reads SVGAGI (reference sequence). This CDR3 has 15 residues. CDR3 sequence (DNA): TGTGCCAGCAGCGTACAGGGACCCCCAGGCACTGAAGCTTTCTTT. Its protein product is CASSVQGPPGTEAFF.

This clone was detected a few times. V is TRBV18 and J is TRBJ2-3; TRBD2 matches at 12 bases. Unmatched junction bases numbered 9, after V lost 6 bases and J lost 2 bases. Germline V gene data show CDR1 as KGHSH and CDR2 as LQKENI. The CDR3 runs 17 residues. DNA for the CDR3: TGTGCCAGCTCCAACTCCGGACTAGCGGGATACACAGATACGCAGTATTTT. This sequence encodes CASSNSGLAGYTDTQYF.

The rearrangement joins TRBV28 to TRBJ1-4; 7 bases align to TRBD1. The CDR3 contains 11 residues. From germline, CDR1 is MDHEN and CDR2 SYDVKM. V lost 4 bases, J lost 13 bases, and 3 bases stayed unmatched. The CDR3 DNA is TGTGCCAGCAGTTCCCGACAGGGACTGTTTTTT. Translating gives CASSSRQGLFF.

In its sample, this clone was seen once. The chain uses TRBV7-9 and TRBJ1-1; the D gene is possibly TRBD1 (6 bases). This CDR3 spans 15 amino acids. The V and J ends lost 5 bases and 4 bases respectively, with 17 bases between them. The germline V gene has CDR1 SEHNR and CDR2 FQNEAQ (reference sequence). In DNA form, the CDR3 reads TGTGCCAGCAGCCCCCGGGGGGGGGCAGGCACTGAAGCTTTCTTT. It is translated as CASSPRGGAGTEAFF.

The V and J genes are TRBV28 and TRBJ2-5, with D hard to call. V lost 2 bases, J lost 4 bases, and 14 bases lay in between. Germline-derived CDR1 and CDR2 are MDHEN and SYDVKM. The CDR3 is 15 amino acids. The CDR3 nucleotides read TGTGCCAGCAGTTTACGGGTCGTGAATGGAGAGACCCAGTACTTC. Translated, it gives CASSLRVVNGETQYF.

Concerning this clone: The same CDR3 also results from other DNA sequences found in this sample. The rearrangement joins TRBV5-6 to TRBJ2-3; no definite D call. The CDR3 contains 11 residues. V lost 1 base and J 6 bases, leaving 3 bases between the germline ends. Germline values: CDR1 SGHDT, CDR2 YYEEEE. The CDR3 DNA reads TGTGCCAGCAGCTTGAGCGATACGCAGTATTTT. Encoded protein: CASSLSDTQYF.

This chain uses TRBV9 with TRBJ1-3; D gene unclear. V was clipped by 4 bases and J by 3 bases, with 8 bases between them. Germline assignment: CDR1 SGDLS and CDR2 YYNGEE. The CDR3 consists of 13 residues. The CDR3 DNA is TGTGCCAGCAGCCCGAACTTTGGAAACACCATATATTTT. Protein sequence: CASSPNFGNTIYF.

The chain uses TRBV28 and TRBJ2-1, with D unclear. The CDR3 runs to 13 residues. Germline CDR1 and CDR2: MDHEN and SYDVKM. V was shortened by 6 bases and J by 0 bases, with 6 bases between the two germline ends. The CDR3: CASSPNSYNEQFF. The CDR3 DNA sequence: TGTGCCAGCAGCCCTAACTCCTACAATGAGCAGTTCTTC.